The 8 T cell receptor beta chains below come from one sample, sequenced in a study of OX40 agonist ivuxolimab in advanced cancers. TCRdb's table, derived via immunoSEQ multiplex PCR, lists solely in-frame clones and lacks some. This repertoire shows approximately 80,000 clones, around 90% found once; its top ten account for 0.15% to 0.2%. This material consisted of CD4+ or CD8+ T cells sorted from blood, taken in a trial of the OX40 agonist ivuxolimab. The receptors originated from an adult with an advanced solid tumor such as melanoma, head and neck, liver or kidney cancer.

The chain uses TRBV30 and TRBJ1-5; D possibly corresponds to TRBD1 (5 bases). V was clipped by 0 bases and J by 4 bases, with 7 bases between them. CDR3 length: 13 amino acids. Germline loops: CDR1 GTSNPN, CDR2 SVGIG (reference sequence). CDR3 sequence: CAWSVQVNQPQHF. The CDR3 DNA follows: TGTGCCTGGAGTGTACAGGTGAATCAGCCCCAGCATTTT.

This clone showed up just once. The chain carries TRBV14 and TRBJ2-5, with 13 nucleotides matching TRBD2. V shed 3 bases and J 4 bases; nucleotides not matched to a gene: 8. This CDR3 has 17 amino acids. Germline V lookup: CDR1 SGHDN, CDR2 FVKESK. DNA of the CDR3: TGTGCCAGCAGCCAGACTAGCGGGAGGTCCCCCGGAGAGACCCAGTACTTC. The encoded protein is CASSQTSGRSPGETQYF.

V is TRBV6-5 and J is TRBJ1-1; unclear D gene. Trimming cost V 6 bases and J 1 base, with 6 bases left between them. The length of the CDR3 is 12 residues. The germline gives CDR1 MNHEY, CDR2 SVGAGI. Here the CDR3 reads CASRDGNTEAFF. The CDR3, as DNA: TGTGCCAGCAGGGATGGGAACACTGAAGCTTTCTTT.

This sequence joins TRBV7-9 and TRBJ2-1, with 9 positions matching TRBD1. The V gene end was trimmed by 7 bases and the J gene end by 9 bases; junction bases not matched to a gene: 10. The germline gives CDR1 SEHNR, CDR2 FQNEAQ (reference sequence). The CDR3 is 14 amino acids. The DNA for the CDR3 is TGTGCCAGCAACTGGGACAGGGTAGAGGGTGAGCAGTTCTTC. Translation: CASNWDRVEGEQFF.

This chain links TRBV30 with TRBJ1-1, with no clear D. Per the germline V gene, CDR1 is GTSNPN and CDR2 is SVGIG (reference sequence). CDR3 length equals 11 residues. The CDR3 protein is CNGNVGTEAFF. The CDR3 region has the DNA TGTAACGGGAACGTAGGCACTGAAGCTTTCTTT. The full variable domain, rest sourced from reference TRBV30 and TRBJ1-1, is SQTIHQWPATLVQPVGSPLSLECTVEGTSNPNLYWYRQAAGRGLQLLFYSVGIGQISSEVPQNLSASRPQDRQFILSSKKLLLSDSGFYLCNGNVGTEAFFGQGTRLTVV.

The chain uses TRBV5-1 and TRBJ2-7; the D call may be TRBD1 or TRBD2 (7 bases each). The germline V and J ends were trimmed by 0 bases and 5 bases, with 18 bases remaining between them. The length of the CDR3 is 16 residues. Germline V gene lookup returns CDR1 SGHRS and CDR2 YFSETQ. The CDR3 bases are TGCGCCAGCAGCTTGGCCCCAGGGGGGGGCTTGAACGAGCAGTACTTC. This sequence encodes CASSLAPGGGLNEQYF.

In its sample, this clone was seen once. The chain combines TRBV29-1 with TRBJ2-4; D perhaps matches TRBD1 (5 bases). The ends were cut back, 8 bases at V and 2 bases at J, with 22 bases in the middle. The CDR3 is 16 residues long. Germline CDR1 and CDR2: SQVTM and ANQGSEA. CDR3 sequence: CSPLHLPPGTKNIQYF. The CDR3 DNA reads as TGCAGCCCCCTACATTTACCACCAGGGACCAAAAACATTCAGTACTTC.

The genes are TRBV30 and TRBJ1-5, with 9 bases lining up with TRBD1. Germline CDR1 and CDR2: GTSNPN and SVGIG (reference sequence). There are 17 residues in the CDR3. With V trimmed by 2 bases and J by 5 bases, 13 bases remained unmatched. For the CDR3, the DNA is TGTGCCTGGAGTTTCGCTACCCGGACAGGGGTACATCAGCCCCAGCATTTT. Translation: CAWSFATRTGVHQPQHF.